The 14 T cell receptor beta chains below all came from one sample that was sequenced in a study of control samples from healthy donors and cancer patients. Using immunoSEQ multiplex PCR, the repertoire was profiled, and TCRdb retains in-frame clones only, with some absent. The sample holds about 80,000 clones, around 80% seen once. The sequencing sample was made of PBMCs. These receptors all come from a man aged 55 to 70 with head and neck cancer.

This chain links TRBV6-5 with TRBJ2-2, with TRBD2 identical over 7 bases. After removal of 0 bases from V and 5 bases from J, the junction contained 3 bases not matched to a gene. This CDR3 has 15 amino acids. Germline values: CDR1 MNHEY, CDR2 SVGAGI. The CDR3 nucleotides are TGTGCCAGCAGTTACTCTACCGGGGGGACCGGGGAGCTGTTTTTT. This encodes CASSYSTGGTGELFF.

The CDR3 here is CASRQEETQYF. CDR3 bases: TGTGCCAGCAGACAGGAAGAGACCCAGTACTTC. This chain connects TRBV2 to TRBJ2-5; D is perhaps TRBD1 (5 bases). The V gene's germline CDR1 is SNHLY and CDR2 FYNNEI. This CDR3 comprises 11 residues. The V end was cut by 6 bases, the J end by 3 bases, with 5 bases between.

V usage is TRBV5-8 and J usage is TRBJ1-4; D might be TRBD1 (5 bases). This CDR3 region has 15 residues. Germline-derived CDR1 and CDR2 are SGHTS and YDEGEE. V was pared by 0 bases and J by 6 bases, with 12 bases between. The CDR3 DNA is TGTGCCAGCAGCTTGGGAGAGGCAGGGTATGAAAAACTGTTTTTT. It codes for CASSLGEAGYEKLFF.

V is TRBV5-4 and J is TRBJ2-1; D is possibly TRBD1 or TRBD2 (5 bases each). The V gene's germline CDR1 is SGHNT and CDR2 YYREEE (reference sequence). CDR3 length: 16 amino acids. V lost 4 bases to trimming and J lost 0 bases, with 14 bases between them. The CDR3, as DNA: TGTGCCAGCAGCCCGGGACCCCCTAGCTCCTACAATGAGCAGTTCTTC. As protein: CASSPGPPSSYNEQFF. The variable domain in full, with the rest retrieved from reference TRBV5-4 and TRBJ2-1, is ETGVTQSPTHLIKTRGQQVTLRCSSQSGHNTVSWYQQALGQGPQFIFQYYREEENGRGNFPPRFSGLQFPNYSSELNVNALELDDSALYLCASSPGPPSSYNEQFFGPGTRLTVL.

The chain has TRBV2 and TRBJ2-1, with TRBD2 matching over 8 bases. Germline CDR1 SNHLY, CDR2 FYNNEI. Trimming removed 6 bases from V and 6 bases from J; junction bases left unmatched: 4. This CDR3 spans 13 amino acids. CDR3 region: CASRLAGINEQFF. Here the CDR3 DNA reads TGTGCCAGCAGGCTAGCGGGTATCAATGAGCAGTTCTTC.

The J gene is TRBJ2-2, the V gene TRBV27; 10 positions agree with TRBD1. This CDR3 contains 15 residues. The V segment lost 3 bases and the J segment 4 bases; nucleotides outside the gene matches: 2. CDR1 is MNHEY and CDR2 is SMNVEV in the germline V gene (reference sequence). CDR3 sequence (DNA): TGTGCCAGCAGTTTGACAGGGGGCCGCACCGGGGAGCTGTTTTTT. This encodes CASSLTGGRTGELFF.

This chain connects TRBV19 to TRBJ2-7, with 11 bases that match TRBD1. The trim removed 5 bases at V and 4 bases at J, leaving 7 bases unmatched. This CDR3 is built from 15 residues. Germline-derived CDR1 and CDR2 are LNHDA and SQIVND (reference sequence). The CDR3 sequence is CASSPGTGGTYEQYF. The CDR3, as DNA: TGTGCCAGTAGTCCCGGGACAGGGGGTACATACGAGCAGTACTTC. The full variable domain, completed using reference TRBV19 and TRBJ2-7, is DGGITQSPKYLFRKEGQNVTLSCEQNLNHDAMYWYRQDPGQGLRLIYYSQIVNDFQKGDIAEGYSVSREKKESFPLTVTSAQKNPTAFYLCASSPGTGGTYEQYFGPGTRLTVT.

The rearrangement uses TRBV19 and TRBJ2-7, with D possibly being TRBD1 (6 bases). Germline-derived CDR1 and CDR2 are LNHDA and SQIVND (reference sequence). The CDR3 extends over 11 amino acids. Trimming removed 3 bases at V and 9 bases at J, with 9 bases between. Written as DNA, the CDR3 is TGTGCCAGTAGTATGATGGGGGCGCAGTACTTC. This encodes CASSMMGAQYF.

The chain employs TRBV29-1 and TRBJ2-5; the match to TRBD2 covers 15 bases. The CDR3 totals 14 residues. Per the germline V gene, CDR1 is SQVTM and CDR2 is ANQGSEA. Losses at the gene ends were 3 bases for V and 5 bases for J; bases not matched to a gene: 1. Here the CDR3 DNA reads TGCAGCGTTGAGGGGACTAGCGGGAGGGAGACCCAGTACTTC. It specifies CSVEGTSGRETQYF.

The chain recombines TRBV6-5 with TRBJ1-3; D call uncertain. CDR1 MNHEY and CDR2 SVGAGI come from the germline V gene. The length of the CDR3 is 12 residues. V dropped 4 bases and J dropped 4 bases, with 5 bases sitting between them. The CDR3 loop is CASSSQGNTIYF. DNA for the CDR3: TGTGCCAGCAGTTCTCAGGGAAACACCATATATTTT.

V and J are TRBV14 and TRBJ2-1; the match to TRBD2 covers 7 bases. CDR1 is SGHDN and CDR2 is FVKESK in the germline V gene. V trimming: 4 bases; J trimming: 3 bases; junction bases outside the gene matches: 15. This CDR3 is 18 amino acids long. Here the CDR3 DNA reads TGTGCCAGCAGCCTCTCGGTAAGATGGGAGGGGAGCTACAATGAGCAGTTCTTC. It translates to CASSLSVRWEGSYNEQFF.

This sequence joins TRBV2 and TRBJ2-2, with 7 nucleotides matching TRBD2. Germline assignment: CDR1 SNHLY and CDR2 FYNNEI. The CDR3 is made up of 13 amino acids. With 6 bases clipped from V and 6 bases from J, the junction kept 4 bases outside the gene matches. This CDR3 reads CASRGLDPGELFF. The CDR3 DNA follows: TGTGCCAGCAGAGGACTAGACCCCGGGGAGCTGTTTTTT.

The chain is built from TRBV6-5 and TRBJ2-7; TRBD2 matches 9 bases. The CDR3 spans 15 residues. CDR1 and CDR2 (germline): MNHEY, SVGAGI. V was clipped by 0 bases and J by 5 bases; unmatched bases: 5. The CDR3 DNA is TGTGCCAGCAGTTACTCGTTAGCGGGAGCCGACGAGCAGTACTTC. It encodes CASSYSLAGADEQYF.

J is TRBJ2-7 and V is TRBV6-6; 8 nucleotides align to TRBD2. Looked up from germline, CDR1 is MNHNY and CDR2 is SVGAGI (reference sequence). This CDR3 has 14 residues. J was trimmed by 0 bases and V by 6 bases; bases with no gene match: 4. For the CDR3, the DNA is TGTGCCAGCAGCGACCTAGCGGGCTCCTACGAGCAGTACTTC. As protein: CASSDLAGSYEQYF.